Only a few counts were recorded for the clone carrying this T cell receptor beta chain. Original processing methods: Estimation of nucleated cell counts relied on the amplification of reference gene primers. Profiled with immunoSEQ multiplex PCR; TCRdb holds only in-frame clones, not every one. V, J and clone size derive from that table, while D and trimming were established from the DNA sequence. Here the sample spans about 180,000 clones, over 65% being singletons. The entry originates in a study of blood T cell repertoires in COVID-19. The wider study: Acute and convalescent COVID-19 samples came from the United States, Italy and Spain. Sources were T cells, B-cell-depleted T cells, or PBMCs; the material itself was cDNA or gDNA.

V was pared by 0 bases and J by 3 bases, with 8 bases between. The CDR3 consists of 14 residues. Germline CDR1 SGHRS, CDR2 YFSETQ. The Seattle patients joined while their infection was active and were tracked longitudinally afterward. The sample comprised peripheral blood. The genes are TRBV5-1 and TRBJ2-3; D might be TRBD2 (5 bases). This TCR was recovered from a person between 65 and 80 years old with COVID-19, enrolled during active disease. The CDR3 reads CASSLDPGTDTQYF. CDR3 in DNA: TGCGCCAGCAGCTTGGACCCGGGGACAGATACGCAGTATTTT.